The source of this TCR beta chain is a study of technical replicates of blood from a handful of donors (dated by TCRdb to 2017 to 2019). Receptors were amplified or captured by the immunoSEQ multiplex PCR assay. TCRdb re-hosts the immuneACCESS table, in-frame sequences only. Its copies lack some clones; in the studies checked, an unresolved V gene accounts for under half of them, and the cause for the rest is not known. This sample gives around 70,000 clones in total; roughly 97% of them show up just once. Jointly, the top ten make up over 0.2% of the sample. To note about this clone: The specificity of this receptor is unknown. Base qualities are not recorded, but no much larger clone differs from it by a single base.

CDR1 and CDR2, looked up from the germline V gene (reference sequence), are SEHNR and FQNEAQ. V is clipped by 6 bases and J by 2 bases, and the sequence between their germline boundaries is 11 bases long. The CDR3 starts with the cysteine, ends with the phenylalanine, and has 14 residues. Only the CDR3 DNA is retained, 42 bases long and in frame from the first base. The chain employs TRBV7-9 and TRBJ1-3, with the D gene not confidently named. The specimen sequenced was T cells isolated from PBMCs. The TCR comes from a human donor in good health. In nucleotides, the sequence is TGTGCCAGCAGTTCGAGCGCCACTGGAAACACCATATATTTT. The translation is CASSSSATGNTIYF.